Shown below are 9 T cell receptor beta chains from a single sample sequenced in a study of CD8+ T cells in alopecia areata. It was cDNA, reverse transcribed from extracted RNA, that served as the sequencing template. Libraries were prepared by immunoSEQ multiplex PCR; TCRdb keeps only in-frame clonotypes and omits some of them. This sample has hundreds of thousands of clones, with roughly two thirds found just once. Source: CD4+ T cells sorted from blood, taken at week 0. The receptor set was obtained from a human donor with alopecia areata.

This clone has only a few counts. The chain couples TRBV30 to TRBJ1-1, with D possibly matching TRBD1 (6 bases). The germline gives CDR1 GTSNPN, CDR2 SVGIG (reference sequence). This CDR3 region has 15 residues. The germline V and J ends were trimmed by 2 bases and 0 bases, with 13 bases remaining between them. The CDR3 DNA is TGTGCCTGGAGTATACAGGGTCCCATGAACACTGAAGCTTTCTTT. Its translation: CAWSIQGPMNTEAFF.

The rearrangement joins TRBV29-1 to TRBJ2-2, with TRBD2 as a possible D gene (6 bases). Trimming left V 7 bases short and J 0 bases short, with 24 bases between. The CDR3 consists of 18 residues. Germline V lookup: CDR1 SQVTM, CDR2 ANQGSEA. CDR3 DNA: TGCAGCGCGATGACTGGGGTAGCGGACACGACGAACACCGGGGAGCTGTTTTTT. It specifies CSAMTGVADTTNTGELFF.

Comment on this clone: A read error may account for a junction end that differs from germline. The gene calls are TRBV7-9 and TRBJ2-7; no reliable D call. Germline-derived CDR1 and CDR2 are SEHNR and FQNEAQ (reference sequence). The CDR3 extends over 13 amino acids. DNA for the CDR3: TGTGCCAGCACCTTATCAGCAGGCTACGAGCAGTACTTC. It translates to CASTLSAGYEQYF.

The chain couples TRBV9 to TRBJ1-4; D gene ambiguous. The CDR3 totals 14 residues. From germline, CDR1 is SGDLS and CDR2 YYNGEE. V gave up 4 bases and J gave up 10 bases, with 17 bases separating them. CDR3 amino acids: CASSSDPGGGKLFF. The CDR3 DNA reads TGTGCCAGCAGCTCGGACCCAGGCGGTGGAAAACTGTTTTTT.

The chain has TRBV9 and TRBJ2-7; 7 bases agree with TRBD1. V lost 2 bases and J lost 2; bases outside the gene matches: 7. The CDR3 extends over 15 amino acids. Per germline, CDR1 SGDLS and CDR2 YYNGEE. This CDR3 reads CASSVRQGATYEQYF. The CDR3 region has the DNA TGTGCCAGCAGCGTTCGACAGGGTGCCACCTACGAGCAGTACTTC.

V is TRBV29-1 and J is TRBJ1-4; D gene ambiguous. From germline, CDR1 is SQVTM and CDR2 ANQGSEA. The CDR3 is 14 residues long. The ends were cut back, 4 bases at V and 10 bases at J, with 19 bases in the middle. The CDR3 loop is CSVVGSGTLGKLFF. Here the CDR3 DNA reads TGCAGCGTTGTAGGATCAGGAACCCTAGGAAAACTGTTTTTT.

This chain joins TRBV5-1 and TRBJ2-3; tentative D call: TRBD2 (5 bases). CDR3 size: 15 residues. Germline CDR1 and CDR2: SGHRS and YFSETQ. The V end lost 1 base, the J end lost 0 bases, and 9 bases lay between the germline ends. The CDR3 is CASSLLLASTDTQYF. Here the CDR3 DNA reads TGCGCCAGCAGCTTGTTGCTAGCAAGCACAGATACGCAGTATTTT.

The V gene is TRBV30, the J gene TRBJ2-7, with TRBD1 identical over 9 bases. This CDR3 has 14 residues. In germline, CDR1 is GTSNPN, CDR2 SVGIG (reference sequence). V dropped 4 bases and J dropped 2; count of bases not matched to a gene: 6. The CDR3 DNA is TGTGCCTGGAATCCCGGGACAGGGACCTACGAGCAGTACTTC. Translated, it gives CAWNPGTGTYEQYF.

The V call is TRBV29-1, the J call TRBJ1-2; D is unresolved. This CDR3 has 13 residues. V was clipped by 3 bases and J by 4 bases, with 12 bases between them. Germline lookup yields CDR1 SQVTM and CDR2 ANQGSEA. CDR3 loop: CSVDHRARYGYTF. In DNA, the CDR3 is TGCAGCGTTGATCACCGGGCACGCTATGGCTACACCTTC. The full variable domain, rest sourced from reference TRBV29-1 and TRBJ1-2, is SAVISQKPSRDICQRGTSLTIQCQVDSQVTMMFWYRQQPGQSLTLIATANQGSEATYESGFVIDKFPISRPNLTFSTLTVSNMSPEDSSIYLCSVDHRARYGYTFGSGTRLTVV.